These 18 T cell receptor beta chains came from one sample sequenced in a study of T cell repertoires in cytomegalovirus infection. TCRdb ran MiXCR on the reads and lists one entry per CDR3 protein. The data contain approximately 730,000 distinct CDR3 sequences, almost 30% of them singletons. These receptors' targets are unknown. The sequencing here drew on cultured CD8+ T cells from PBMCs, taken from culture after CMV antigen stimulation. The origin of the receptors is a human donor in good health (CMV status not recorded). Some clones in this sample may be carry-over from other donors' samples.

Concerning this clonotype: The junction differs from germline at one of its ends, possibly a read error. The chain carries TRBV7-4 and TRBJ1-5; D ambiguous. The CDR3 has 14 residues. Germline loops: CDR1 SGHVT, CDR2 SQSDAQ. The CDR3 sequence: CACSVSAFGEPQHF. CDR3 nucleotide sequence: TGTGCCTGCAGCGTCTCGGCCTTCGGGGAGCCCCAGCATTTT.

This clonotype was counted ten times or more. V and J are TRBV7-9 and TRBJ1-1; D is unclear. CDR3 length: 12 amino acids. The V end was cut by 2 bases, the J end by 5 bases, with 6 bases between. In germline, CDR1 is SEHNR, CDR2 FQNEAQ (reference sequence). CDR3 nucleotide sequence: TGTGCCAGCAGCTTAAGTGGGACTGAAGCTTTCTTT. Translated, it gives CASSLSGTEAFF. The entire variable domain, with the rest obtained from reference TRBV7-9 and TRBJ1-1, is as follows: DTGVSQNPRHKITKRGQNVTFRCDPISEHNRLYWYRQTLGQGPEFLTYFQNEAQLEKSRLLSDRFSAERPKGSFSTLEIQRTEQGDSAMYLCASSLSGTEAFFGQGTRLTVV.

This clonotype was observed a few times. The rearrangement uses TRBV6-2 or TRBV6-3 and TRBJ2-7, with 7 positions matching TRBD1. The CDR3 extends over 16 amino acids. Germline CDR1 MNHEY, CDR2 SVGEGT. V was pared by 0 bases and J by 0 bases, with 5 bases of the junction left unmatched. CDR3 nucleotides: TGTGCCAGCAGTTACTCTGGGACAGAGGGCTCCTACGAGCAGTACGTC. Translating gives CASSYSGTEGSYEQYV.

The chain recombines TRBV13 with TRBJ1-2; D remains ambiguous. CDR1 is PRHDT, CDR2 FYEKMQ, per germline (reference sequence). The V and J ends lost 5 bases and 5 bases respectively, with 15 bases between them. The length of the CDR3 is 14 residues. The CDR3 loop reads CASSLSIGAYGYTF. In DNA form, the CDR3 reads TGTGCCAGCAGCCTATCAATTGGAGCATATGGCTACACCTTC. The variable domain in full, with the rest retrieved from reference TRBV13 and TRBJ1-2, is AAGVIQSPRHLIKEKRETATLKCYPIPRHDTVYWYQQGPGQDPQFLISFYEKMQSDKGSIPDRFSAQQFSDYHSELNMSSLELGDSALYFCASSLSIGAYGYTFGSGTRLTVV.

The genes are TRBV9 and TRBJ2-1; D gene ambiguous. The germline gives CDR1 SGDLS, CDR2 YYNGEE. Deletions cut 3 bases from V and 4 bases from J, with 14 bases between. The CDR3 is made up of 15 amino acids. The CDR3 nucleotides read TGTGCCAGCAGCGCCCAGGTGGGCAGTTACAATGAGCAGTTCTTC. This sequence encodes CASSAQVGSYNEQFF.

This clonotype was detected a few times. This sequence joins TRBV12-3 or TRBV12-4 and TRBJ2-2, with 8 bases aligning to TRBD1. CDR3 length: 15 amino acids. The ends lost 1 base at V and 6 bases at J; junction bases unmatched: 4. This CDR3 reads CASSLGAGGPGELFF. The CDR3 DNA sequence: TGTGCCAGCAGTTTAGGGGCAGGGGGCCCCGGGGAGCTGTTTTTT.

CDR3 nucleotide sequence: TGCGCCAGCAGCCAAGAGGGGACTCCCGGTACCTATGGCTACACCTTC. Residues: CASSQEGTPGTYGYTF. The chain carries TRBV4-1 and TRBJ1-2, with D possibly being TRBD1 (5 bases). The germline gives CDR1 MGHRA, CDR2 YSYEKL. This CDR3 contains 16 residues. Trimming pared 0 bases from V and 4 bases from J, leaving 15 bases between.

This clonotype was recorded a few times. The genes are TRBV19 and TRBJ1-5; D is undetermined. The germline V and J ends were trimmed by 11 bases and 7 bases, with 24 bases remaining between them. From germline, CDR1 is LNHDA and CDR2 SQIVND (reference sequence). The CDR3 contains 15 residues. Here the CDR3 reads CASSGELGVVQPQHF. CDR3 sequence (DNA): TGTGCCTCCAGCGGGGAACTTGGCGTCGTCCAGCCCCAGCATTTT.

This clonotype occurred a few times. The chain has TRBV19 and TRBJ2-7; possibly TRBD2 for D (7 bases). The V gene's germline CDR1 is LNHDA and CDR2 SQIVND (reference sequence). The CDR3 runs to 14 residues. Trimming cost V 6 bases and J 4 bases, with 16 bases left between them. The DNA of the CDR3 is TGTGCCAGTAGCCGCGGCGGGGGCGGGTACGAGCAGTACTTC. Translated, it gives CASSRGGGGYEQYF.

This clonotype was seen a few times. For the CDR3, the DNA is TGTGCCAGCAGCCCAGGAGTCGGGGGATGGACTGAAGCTTTCTTT. Protein product: CASSPGVGGWTEAFF. The chain is built from TRBV14 and TRBJ1-1; D might be TRBD1 (5 bases). This CDR3 has 15 amino acids. The V and J ends lost 4 bases and 5 bases respectively, with 17 bases between them. Germline V lookup: CDR1 SGHDN, CDR2 FVKESK.

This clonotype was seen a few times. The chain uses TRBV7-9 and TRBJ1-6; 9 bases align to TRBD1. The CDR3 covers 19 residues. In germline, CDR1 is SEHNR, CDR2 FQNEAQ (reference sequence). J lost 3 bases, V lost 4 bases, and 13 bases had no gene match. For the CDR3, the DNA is TGTGCCAGCAGCTCCACGGGACAGGGTTCGGGCTACTATAATTCACCCCTCCACTTT. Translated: CASSSTGQGSGYYNSPLHF.

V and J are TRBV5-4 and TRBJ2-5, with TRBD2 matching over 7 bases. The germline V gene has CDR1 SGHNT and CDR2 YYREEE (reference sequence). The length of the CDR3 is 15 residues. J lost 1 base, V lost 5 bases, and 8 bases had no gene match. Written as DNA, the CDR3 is TGTGCCAGCAGGCCTGGAGCGGGGAGCCAAGAGACCCAGTACTTC. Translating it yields CASRPGAGSQETQYF.

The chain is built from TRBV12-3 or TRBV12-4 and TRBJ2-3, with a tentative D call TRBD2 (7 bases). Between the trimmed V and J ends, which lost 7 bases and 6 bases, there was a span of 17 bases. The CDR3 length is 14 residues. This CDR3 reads CASTLGGAADTQYF. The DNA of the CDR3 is TGTGCCAGCACCCTGGGGGGGGCAGCGGATACGCAGTATTTT.

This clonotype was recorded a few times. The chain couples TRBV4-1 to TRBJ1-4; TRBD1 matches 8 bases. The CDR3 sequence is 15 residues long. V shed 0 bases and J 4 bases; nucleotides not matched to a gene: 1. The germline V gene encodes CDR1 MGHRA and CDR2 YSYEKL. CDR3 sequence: CASSQEGQVNEKLFF. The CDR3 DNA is TGCGCCAGCAGCCAAGAGGGACAGGTTAATGAAAAACTGTTTTTT.

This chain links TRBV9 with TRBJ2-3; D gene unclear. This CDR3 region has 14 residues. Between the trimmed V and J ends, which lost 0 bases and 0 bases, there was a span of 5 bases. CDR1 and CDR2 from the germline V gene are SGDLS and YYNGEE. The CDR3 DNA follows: TGTGCCAGCAGCGTAGATGGCAGCACAGATACGCAGTATTTT. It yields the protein CASSVDGSTDTQYF.

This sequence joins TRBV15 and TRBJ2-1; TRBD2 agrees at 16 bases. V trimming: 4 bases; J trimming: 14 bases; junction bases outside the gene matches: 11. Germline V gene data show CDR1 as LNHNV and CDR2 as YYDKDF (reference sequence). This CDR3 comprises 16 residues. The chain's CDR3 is CATSISGTSGGAIKFF. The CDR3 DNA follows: TGTGCCACCAGCATCTCCGGGACTAGCGGGGGGGCCATTAAGTTCTTC. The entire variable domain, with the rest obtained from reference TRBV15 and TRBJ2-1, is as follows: DAMVIQNPRYQVTQFGKPVTLSCSQTLNHNVMYWYQQKSSQAPKLLFHYYDKDFNNEADTPDNFQSRRPNTSFCFLDIRSPGLGDTAMYLCATSISGTSGGAIKFFGPGTRLTVL.

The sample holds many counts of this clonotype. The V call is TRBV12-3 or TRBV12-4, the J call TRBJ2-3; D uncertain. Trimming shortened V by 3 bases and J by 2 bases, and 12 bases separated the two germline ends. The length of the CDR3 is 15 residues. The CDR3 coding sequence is TGTGCCAGCAGTTTGGCGTGGGGTTACACAGATACGCAGTATTTT. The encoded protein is CASSLAWGYTDTQYF.

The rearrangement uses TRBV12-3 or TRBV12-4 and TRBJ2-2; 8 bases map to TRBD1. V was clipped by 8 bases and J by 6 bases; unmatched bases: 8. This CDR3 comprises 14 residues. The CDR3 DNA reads TGTGCCAGCGCGTACAGGGGGATTGCCGGGGAGCTGTTTTTT. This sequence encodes CASAYRGIAGELFF.